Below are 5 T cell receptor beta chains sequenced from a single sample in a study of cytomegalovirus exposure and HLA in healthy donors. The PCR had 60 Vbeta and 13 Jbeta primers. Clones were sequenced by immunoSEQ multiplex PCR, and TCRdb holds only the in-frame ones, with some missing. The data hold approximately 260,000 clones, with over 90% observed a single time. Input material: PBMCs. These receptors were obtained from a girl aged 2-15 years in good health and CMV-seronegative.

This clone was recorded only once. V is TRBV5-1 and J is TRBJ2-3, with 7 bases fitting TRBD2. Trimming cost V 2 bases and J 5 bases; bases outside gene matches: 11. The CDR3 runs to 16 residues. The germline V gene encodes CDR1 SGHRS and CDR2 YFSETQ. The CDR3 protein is CASSFALSGGGDTQYF. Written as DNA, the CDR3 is TGCGCCAGCAGCTTCGCCCTTTCGGGGGGTGGAGATACGCAGTATTTT.

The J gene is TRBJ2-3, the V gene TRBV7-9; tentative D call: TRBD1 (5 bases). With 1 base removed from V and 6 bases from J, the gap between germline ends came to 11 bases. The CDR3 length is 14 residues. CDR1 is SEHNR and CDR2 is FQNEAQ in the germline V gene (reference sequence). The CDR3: CASSLGTPGDTQYF. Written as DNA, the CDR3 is TGTGCCAGCAGCTTAGGGACACCCGGGGATACGCAGTATTTT.

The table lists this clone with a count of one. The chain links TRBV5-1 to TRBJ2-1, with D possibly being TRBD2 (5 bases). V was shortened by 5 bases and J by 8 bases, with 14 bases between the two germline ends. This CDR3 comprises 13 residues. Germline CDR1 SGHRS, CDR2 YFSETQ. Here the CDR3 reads CASRPWSGHEQFF. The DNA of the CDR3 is TGCGCCAGCAGACCTTGGAGCGGCCATGAGCAGTTCTTC.

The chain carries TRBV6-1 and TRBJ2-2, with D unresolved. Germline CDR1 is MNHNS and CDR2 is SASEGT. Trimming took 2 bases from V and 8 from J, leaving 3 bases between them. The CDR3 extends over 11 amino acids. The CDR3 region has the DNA TGTGCCAGCAGTGAACAGGGGGAGCTGTTTTTT. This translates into CASSEQGELFF.

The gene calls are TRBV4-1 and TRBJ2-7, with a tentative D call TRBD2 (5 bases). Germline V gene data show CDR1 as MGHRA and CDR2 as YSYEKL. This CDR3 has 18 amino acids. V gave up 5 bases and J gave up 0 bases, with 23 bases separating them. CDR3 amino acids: CASSYRASAGRHSYEQYF. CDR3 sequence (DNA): TGCGCCAGCAGCTATCGGGCCTCGGCGGGCAGACACTCCTACGAGCAGTACTTC.